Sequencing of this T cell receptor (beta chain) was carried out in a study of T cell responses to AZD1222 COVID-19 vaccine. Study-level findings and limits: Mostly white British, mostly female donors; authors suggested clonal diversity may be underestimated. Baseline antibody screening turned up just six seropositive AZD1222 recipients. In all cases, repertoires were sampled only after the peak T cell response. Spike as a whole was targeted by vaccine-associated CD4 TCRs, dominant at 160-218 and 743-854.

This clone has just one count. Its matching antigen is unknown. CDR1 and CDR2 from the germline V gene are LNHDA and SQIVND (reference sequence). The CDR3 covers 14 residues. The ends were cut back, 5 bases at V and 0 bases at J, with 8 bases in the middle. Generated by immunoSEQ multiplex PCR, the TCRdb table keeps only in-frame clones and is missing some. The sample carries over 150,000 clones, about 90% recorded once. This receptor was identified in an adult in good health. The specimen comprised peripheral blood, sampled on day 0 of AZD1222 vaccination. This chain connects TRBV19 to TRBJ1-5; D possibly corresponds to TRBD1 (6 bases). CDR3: CASSVTGSNQPQHF. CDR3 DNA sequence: TGTGCCAGTAGTGTGACAGGTAGCAATCAGCCCCAGCATTTT.